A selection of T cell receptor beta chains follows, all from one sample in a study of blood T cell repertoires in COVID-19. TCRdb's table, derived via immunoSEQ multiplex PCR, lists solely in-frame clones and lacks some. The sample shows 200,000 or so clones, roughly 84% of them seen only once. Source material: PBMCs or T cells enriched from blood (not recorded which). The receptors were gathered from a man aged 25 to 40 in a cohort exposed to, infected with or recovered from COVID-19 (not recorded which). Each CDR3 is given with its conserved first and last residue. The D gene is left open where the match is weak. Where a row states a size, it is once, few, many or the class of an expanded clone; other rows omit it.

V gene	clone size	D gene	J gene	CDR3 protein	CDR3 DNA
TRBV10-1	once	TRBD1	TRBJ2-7	CASTRDRGQRLPYEQYF	TGCGCCAGCACGCGAGACAGGGGGCAACGATTACCCTACGAGCAGTACTTC
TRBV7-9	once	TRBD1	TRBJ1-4	CASSLSSGGKLFF	TGTGCCAGCAGCTTAAGTTCAGGGGGGAAACTGTTTTTT
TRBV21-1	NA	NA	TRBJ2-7	CASSPPGHEQYF	TGTGCCAGCAGCCCCCCAGGCCACGAGCAGTACTTC
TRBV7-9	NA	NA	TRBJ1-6	CASSRQYNSPLHF	TGTGCCAGCAGCCGACAGTATAATTCACCCCTCCACTTT
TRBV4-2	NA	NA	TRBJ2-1	CASSQATGTTYNEQFF	TGTGCCAGCAGCCAGGCAACCGGGACAACCTACAATGAGCAGTTCTTC
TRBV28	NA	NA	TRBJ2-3	CAINDPPRDTQYF	TGTGCCATTAACGACCCGCCGCGGGATACGCAGTATTTT
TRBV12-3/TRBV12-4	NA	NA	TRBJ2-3	CATMSGRDTQYF	TGTGCCACCATGAGCGGTAGGGATACGCAGTATTTT
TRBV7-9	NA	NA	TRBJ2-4	CASSLISGAKNIQYF	TGTGCCAGCAGCTTAATCTCAGGGGCCAAAAACATTCAGTACTTC
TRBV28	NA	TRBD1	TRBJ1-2	CASGTGPGSNYGYTF	TGTGCCTCAGGGACAGGGCCCGGCTCTAACTATGGCTACACCTTC
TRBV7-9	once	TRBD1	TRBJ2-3	CASSSRRQGRLNRTDTQYF	TGTGCCAGCAGCTCGCGAAGACAGGGACGTTTAAACCGTACAGATACGCAGTATTTT
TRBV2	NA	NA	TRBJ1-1	CASRLGGNTEAFF	TGTGCCAGCAGGTTAGGGGGGAACACTGAAGCTTTCTTT
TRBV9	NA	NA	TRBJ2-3	CASGRGDRNTDTQYF	TGTGCCAGCGGTCGGGGGGACAGGAACACAGATACGCAGTATTTT
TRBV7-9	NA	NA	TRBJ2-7	CASSSAPGQPSSYEQYF	TGTGCCAGCAGCTCCGCGCCCGGACAGCCGAGCTCCTACGAGCAGTACTTC
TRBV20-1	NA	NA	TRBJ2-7	CSAHISYEQYF	TGCAGTGCGCACATTTCCTACGAGCAGTACTTC
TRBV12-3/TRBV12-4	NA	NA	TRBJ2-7	CASSQGLEQYF	TGTGCCAGCAGCCAGGGTCTCGAGCAGTACTTC
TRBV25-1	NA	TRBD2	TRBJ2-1	CASSPGTSVHNEQFF	TGTGCCAGCAGTCCAGGGACTAGCGTCCACAATGAGCAGTTCTTC
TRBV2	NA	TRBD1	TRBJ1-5	CASHRTGNQPQHF	TGTGCCAGCCACCGGACAGGGAATCAGCCCCAGCATTTT
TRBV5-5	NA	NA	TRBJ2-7	CASSLSSRPLAGPGEQYF	TGTGCCAGCAGCTTGAGTTCGAGGCCGCTTGCGGGGCCGGGCGAGCAGTACTTC
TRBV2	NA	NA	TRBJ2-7	CASSVYTGTYEQYF	TGTGCCAGCAGTGTTTACACAGGGACCTACGAGCAGTACTTC
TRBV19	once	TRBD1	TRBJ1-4	CASSFLQGAGKDEKLFF	TGTGCCAGTAGTTTCCTCCAGGGGGCGGGTAAGGATGAAAAACTGTTTTTT
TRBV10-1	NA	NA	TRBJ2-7	CASSDSAGFSYEQYF	TGCGCCAGCAGTGATTCCGCGGGGTTCTCCTACGAGCAGTACTTC
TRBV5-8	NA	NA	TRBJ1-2	CASSHFTTGGTVGYTF	TGTGCCAGCAGCCATTTCACGACAGGCGGAACGGTCGGCTACACCTTC
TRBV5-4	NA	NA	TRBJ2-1	CAGSGAGSSYNEQFF	TGTGCCGGTAGTGGCGCGGGAAGCTCCTACAATGAGCAGTTCTTC
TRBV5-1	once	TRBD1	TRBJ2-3	CASSPQGADTQYF	TGCGCCAGCAGCCCACAGGGGGCAGATACGCAGTATTTT
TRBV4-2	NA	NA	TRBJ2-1	CASSQGESKQFF	TGTGCCAGCAGCCAAGGGGAGTCGAAGCAGTTCTTC
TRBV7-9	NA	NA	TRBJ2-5	CASSPPSVAGGSETQYF	TGTGCCAGCAGCCCACCCTCGGTTGCAGGGGGGTCAGAGACCCAGTACTTC
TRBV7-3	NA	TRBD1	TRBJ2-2	CASSLKGRTGANTGELFF	TGTGCCAGCAGCTTAAAGGGGCGCACAGGGGCCAACACCGGGGAGCTGTTTTTT
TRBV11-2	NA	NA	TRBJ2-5	CASREGSETQYF	TGTGCCAGCAGGGAGGGTTCAGAGACCCAGTACTTC
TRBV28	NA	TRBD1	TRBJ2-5	CASSLRTGPRRETQYF	TGTGCCAGCAGTTTAAGGACAGGCCCCAGACGAGAGACCCAGTACTTC
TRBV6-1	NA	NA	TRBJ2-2	CASSEVGYTGELFF	TGTGCCAGCAGTGAAGTCGGTTACACCGGGGAGCTGTTTTTT
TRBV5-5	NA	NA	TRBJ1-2	CASSLAGVNGYTF	TGTGCCAGCAGCTTGGCAGGGGTTAATGGCTACACCTTC
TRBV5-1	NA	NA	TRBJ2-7	CASSLAGGQMYEQYF	TGCGCCAGCAGCTTGGCCGGGGGACAGATGTACGAGCAGTACTTC